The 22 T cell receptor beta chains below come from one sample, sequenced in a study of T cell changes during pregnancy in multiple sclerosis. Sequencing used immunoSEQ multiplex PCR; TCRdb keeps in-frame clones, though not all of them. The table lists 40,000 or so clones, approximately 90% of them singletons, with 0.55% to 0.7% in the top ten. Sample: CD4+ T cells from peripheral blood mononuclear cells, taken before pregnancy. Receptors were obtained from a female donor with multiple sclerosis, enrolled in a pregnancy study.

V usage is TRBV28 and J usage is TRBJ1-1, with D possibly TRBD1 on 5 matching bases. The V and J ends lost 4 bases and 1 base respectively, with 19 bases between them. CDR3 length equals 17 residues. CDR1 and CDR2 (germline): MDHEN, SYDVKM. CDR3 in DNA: TGTGCCAGCAGTTCCCCCGGGGACTCCTCCGGGAACACTGAAGCTTTCTTT. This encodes CASSSPGDSSGNTEAFF. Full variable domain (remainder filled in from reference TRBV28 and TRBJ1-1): DVKVTQSSRYLVKRTGEKVFLECVQDMDHENMFWYRQDPGLGLRLIYFSYDVKMKEKGDIPEGYSVSREKKERFSLILESASTNQTSMYLCASSSPGDSSGNTEAFFGQGTRLTVV.

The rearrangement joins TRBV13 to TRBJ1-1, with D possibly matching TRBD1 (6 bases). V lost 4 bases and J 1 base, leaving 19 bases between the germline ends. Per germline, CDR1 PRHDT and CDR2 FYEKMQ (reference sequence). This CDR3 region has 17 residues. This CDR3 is CASSSERGGPGNTEAFF. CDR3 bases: TGTGCCAGCAGCTCCGAACGGGGGGGGCCCGGGAACACTGAAGCTTTCTTT.

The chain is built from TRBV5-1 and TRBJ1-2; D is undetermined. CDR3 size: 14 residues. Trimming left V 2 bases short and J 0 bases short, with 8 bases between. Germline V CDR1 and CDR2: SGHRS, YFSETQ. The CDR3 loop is CASSLIATNYGYTF. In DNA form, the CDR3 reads TGCGCCAGCAGCTTAATAGCAACTAACTATGGCTACACCTTC.

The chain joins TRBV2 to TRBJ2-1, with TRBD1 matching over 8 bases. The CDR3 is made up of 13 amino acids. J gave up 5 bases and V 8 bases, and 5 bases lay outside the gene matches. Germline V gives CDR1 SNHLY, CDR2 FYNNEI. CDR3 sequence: CASGGQDNNEQFF. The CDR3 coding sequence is TGTGCCAGCGGGGGACAGGACAACAATGAGCAGTTCTTC.

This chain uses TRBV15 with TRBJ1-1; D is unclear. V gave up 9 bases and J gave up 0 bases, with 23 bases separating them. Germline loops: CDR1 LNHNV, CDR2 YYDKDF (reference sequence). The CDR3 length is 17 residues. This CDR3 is CATRKRGFREVNTEAFF. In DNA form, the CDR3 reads TGTGCCACACGAAAGCGGGGATTCCGAGAGGTGAACACTGAAGCTTTCTTT.

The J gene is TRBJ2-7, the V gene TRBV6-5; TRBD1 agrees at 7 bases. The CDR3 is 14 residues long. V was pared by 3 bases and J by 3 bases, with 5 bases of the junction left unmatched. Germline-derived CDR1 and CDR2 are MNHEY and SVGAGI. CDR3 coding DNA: TGTGCCAGCAGTTATAGGCAGGGGGTCTACGAGCAGTACTTC. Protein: CASSYRQGVYEQYF.

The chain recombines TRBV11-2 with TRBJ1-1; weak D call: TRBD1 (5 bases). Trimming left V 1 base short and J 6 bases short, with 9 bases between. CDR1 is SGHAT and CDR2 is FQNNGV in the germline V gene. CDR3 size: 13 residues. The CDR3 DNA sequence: TGTGCCAGCAGCTTAGCCGGGACTCCTGAAGCTTTCTTT. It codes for CASSLAGTPEAFF.

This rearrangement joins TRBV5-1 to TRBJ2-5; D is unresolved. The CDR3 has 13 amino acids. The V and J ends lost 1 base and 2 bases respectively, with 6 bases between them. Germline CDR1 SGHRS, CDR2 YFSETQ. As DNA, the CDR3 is TGCGCCAGCAGCTTGTTCCTACAAGAGACCCAGTACTTC. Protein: CASSLFLQETQYF.

CDR3 protein: CASSAPGGYQTYGYTF. CDR3 in DNA: TGTGCCAGCAGTGCCCCCGGAGGGTACCAGACCTATGGCTACACCTTC. The chain has TRBV28 and TRBJ1-2; D unclear. The V end lost 5 bases, the J end lost 4 bases, and 20 bases lay between the germline ends. The germline V gene has CDR1 MDHEN and CDR2 SYDVKM. The CDR3 totals 16 residues.

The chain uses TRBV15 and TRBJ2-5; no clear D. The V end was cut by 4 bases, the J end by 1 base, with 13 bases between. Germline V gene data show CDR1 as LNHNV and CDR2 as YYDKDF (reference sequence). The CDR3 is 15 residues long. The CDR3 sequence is CATSNPSGFQETQYF. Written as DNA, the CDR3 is TGTGCCACCAGCAATCCTTCCGGGTTCCAAGAGACCCAGTACTTC.

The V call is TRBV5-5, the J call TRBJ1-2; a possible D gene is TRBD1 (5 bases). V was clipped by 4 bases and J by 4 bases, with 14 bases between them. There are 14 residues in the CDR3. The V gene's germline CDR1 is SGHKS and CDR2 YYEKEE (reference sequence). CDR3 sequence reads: CASSNPGFAYGYTF. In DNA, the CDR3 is TGTGCCAGCAGCAACCCAGGGTTCGCCTATGGCTACACCTTC.

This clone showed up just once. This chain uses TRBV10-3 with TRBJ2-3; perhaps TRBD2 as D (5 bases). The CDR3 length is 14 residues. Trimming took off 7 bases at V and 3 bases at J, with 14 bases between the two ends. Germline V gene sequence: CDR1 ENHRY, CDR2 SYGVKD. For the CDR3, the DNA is TGTGCCATCAAGGAGACCCGGGAAACAGATACGCAGTATTTT. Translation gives CAIKETRETDTQYF.

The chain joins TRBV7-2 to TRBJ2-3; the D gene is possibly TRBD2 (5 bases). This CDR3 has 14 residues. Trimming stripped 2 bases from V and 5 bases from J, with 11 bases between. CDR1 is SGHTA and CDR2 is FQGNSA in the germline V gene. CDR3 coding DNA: TGTGCCAGCAGCTTAAGGAGCGGAGTAGATACGCAGTATTTT. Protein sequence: CASSLRSGVDTQYF.

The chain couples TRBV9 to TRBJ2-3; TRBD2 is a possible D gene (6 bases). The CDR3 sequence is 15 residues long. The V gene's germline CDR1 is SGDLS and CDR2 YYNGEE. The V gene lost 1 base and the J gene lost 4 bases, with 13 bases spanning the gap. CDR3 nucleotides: TGTGCCAGCAGCGTACTCGCGGGGAACGCAGATACGCAGTATTTT. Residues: CASSVLAGNADTQYF.

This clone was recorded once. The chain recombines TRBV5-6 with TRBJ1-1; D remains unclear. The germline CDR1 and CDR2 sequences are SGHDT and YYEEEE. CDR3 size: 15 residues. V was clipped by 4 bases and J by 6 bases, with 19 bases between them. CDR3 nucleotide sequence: TGTGCCAGCAGCCTGCAGCAAATAGGCAGCGCTGAAGCTTTCTTT. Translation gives CASSLQQIGSAEAFF.

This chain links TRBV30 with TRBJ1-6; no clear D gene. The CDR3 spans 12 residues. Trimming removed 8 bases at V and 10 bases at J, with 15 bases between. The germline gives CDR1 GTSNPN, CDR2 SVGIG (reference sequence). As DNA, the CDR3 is TGTGCCCGCCGGTGGGGAGGATCACCCCTCCACTTT. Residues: CARRWGGSPLHF.

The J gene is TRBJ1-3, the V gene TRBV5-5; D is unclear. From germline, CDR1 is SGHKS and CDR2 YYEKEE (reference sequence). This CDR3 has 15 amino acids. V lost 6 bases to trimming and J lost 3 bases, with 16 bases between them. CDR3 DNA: TGTGCCAGCACCCTAACTTTACAGTTTGGAAACACCATATATTTT. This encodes CASTLTLQFGNTIYF.

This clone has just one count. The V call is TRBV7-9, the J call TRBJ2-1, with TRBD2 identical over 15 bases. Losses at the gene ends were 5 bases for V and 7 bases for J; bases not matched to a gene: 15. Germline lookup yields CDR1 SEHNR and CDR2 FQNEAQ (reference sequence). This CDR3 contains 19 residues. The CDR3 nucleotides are TGTGCCAGCAGCCCAACACAGGGACTAGCGGGGGGCATCTTTAATGAGCAGTTCTTC. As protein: CASSPTQGLAGGIFNEQFF.

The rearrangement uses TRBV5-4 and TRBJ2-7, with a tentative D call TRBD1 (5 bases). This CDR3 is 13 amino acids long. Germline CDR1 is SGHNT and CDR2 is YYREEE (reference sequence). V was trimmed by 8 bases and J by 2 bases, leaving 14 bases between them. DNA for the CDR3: TGTGCCAGGGCACAACAGGTTCCCTACGAGCAGTACTTC. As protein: CARAQQVPYEQYF.

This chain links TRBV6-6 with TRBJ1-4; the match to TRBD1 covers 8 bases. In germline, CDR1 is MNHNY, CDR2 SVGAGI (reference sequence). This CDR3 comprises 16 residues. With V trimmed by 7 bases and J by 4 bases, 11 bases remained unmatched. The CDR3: CASTKQGGGSNEKLFF. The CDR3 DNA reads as TGTGCCAGCACTAAACAGGGGGGAGGGAGTAATGAAAAACTGTTTTTT.

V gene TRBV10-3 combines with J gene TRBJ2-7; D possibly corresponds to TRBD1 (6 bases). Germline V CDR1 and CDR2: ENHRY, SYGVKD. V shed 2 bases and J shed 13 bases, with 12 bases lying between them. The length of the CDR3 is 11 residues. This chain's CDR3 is CAISERTAVYF. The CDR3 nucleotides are TGTGCCATCAGTGAGCGGACAGCCGTCTACTTC.

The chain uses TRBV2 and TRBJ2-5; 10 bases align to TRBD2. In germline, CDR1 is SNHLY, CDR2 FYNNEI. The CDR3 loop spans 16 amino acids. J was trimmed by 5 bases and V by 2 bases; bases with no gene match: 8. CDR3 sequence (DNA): TGTGCCAGCAGTGAACGGGCTAGCGGGGGAATGGAGACCCAGTACTTC. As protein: CASSERASGGMETQYF.